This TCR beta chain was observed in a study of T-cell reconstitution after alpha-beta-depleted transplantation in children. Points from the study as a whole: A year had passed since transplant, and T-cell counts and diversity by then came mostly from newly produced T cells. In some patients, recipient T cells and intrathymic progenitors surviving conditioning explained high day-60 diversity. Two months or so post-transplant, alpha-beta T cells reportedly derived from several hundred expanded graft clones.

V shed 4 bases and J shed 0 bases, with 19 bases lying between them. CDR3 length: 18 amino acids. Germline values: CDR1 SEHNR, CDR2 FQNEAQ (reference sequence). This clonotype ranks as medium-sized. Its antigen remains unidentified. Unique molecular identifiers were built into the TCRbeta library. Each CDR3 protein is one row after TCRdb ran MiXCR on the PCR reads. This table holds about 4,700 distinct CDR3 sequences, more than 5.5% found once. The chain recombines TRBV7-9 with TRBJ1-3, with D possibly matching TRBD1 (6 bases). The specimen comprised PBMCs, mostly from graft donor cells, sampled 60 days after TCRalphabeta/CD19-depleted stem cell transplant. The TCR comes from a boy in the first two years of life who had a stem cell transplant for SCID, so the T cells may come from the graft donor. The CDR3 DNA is TGTGCCAGCAGCTCCCGAGACCAGACAGGACCCTCTGGAAACACCATATATTTT. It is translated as CASSSRDQTGPSGNTIYF.